The next 30 T cell receptor beta chains were all read from a single sample in a study of OX40 agonist ivuxolimab in advanced cancers. Library preparation was by the immunoSEQ multiplex PCR assay. TCRdb limited this immuneACCESS table to in-frame rearrangements with V and J called. A share of clones is missing; checked studies link under half to unresolved V genes, and the rest is unexplained. The sample table records about 15,000 clones; about 82% of these occur just once. Of the sample, roughly 14% falls within the top ten clones. Sequences were derived from CD4+ or CD8+ T cells sorted from blood, sampled in a trial of the OX40 agonist ivuxolimab. The receptors come from an adult with an advanced solid tumor such as melanoma, head and neck, liver or kidney cancer.

This chain joins TRBV5-1 and TRBJ2-1; D might be TRBD1 (7 bases). With 3 bases removed from V and 5 bases from J, the gap between germline ends came to 18 bases. This CDR3 spans 16 amino acids. Germline V CDR1 and CDR2: SGHRS, YFSETQ. The CDR3 loop reads CASSSVTGSGDNEQFF. The DNA of the CDR3 is TGCGCCAGCAGCTCGGTGACAGGGTCGGGGGACAATGAGCAGTTCTTC. The variable domain in full, completed from reference TRBV5-1 and TRBJ2-1, reads KAGVTQTPRYLIKTRGQQVTLSCSPISGHRSVSWYQQTPGQGLQFLFEYFSETQRNKGNFPGRFSGRQFSNSRSEMNVSTLELGDSALYLCASSSVTGSGDNEQFFGPGTRLTVL.

The count of this clone is one. The V and J genes are TRBV27 and TRBJ1-1, with a weak D call TRBD1 (5 bases). CDR3 size: 14 residues. The germline V and J ends were trimmed by 8 bases and 0 bases, with 13 bases remaining between them. CDR1 is MNHEY and CDR2 is SMNVEV in the germline V gene (reference sequence). CDR3 region: CASADGGLNTEAFF. The CDR3 nucleotides are TGTGCCAGCGCAGACGGGGGATTGAACACTGAAGCTTTCTTT.

The rearrangement joins TRBV5-1 to TRBJ2-6; D perhaps matches TRBD1 (6 bases). The V and J ends lost 3 bases and 1 base respectively, with 11 bases between them. The CDR3 has 16 amino acids. The germline gives CDR1 SGHRS, CDR2 YFSETQ. CDR3 residues: CASSSSQGSGANVLTF. The CDR3 region has the DNA TGCGCCAGCAGCTCCTCACAGGGATCTGGGGCCAACGTCCTGACTTTC.

Turning to this clone: No DNA is shown, since the ends of the CDR3 on it are uncertain; the CDR3 is the one TCRdb lists. This rearrangement joins TRBV27 to TRBJ2-3; the D segment call TRBD1 is taken from the table without a DNA check. The CDR3 has 14 amino acids, counting both end residues. CDR1 is MNHEY and CDR2 is SMNVEV in the germline V gene (reference sequence). CDR3: CASILDRAPDTQYF.

J is TRBJ2-3 and V is TRBV4-2; D uncertain. The germline V gene encodes CDR1 LGHNA and CDR2 YNFKEQ. This CDR3 comprises 14 residues. The V and J ends lost 0 bases and 2 bases respectively, with 6 bases between them. The DNA for the CDR3 is TGTGCCAGCAGCCAAGATAGGGACACAGATACGCAGTATTTT. Its translation is CASSQDRDTDTQYF.

The CDR3 DNA reads as TGCGCCAGCAGTGAGAGGGTGGGGTCCTACAATGAGCAGTTCTTC. Its protein product is CASSERVGSYNEQFF. V is TRBV10-1 and J is TRBJ2-1; D uncertain. In germline, CDR1 is WNHNN, CDR2 SYGVQD (reference sequence). The CDR3 sequence is 15 residues long. V lost 2 bases to trimming and J lost 1 base, with 9 bases between them.

The gene calls are TRBV30 and TRBJ2-3; 9 nucleotides match TRBD2. Germline trimming cut 2 bases from V and 4 bases from J; bases unmatched to any gene: 13. Germline V CDR1 and CDR2: GTSNPN, SVGIG (reference sequence). The CDR3 spans 17 residues. As DNA, the CDR3 is TGTGCCTGGAGTCCTATGGGACTAGCCAGGATACCAGATACGCAGTATTTT. It translates to CAWSPMGLARIPDTQYF.

The V gene is TRBV27, the J gene TRBJ2-7, with 10 nucleotides matching TRBD2. Germline CDR1 MNHEY, CDR2 SMNVEV (reference sequence). This CDR3 has 14 residues. The junction had 6 bases not matched to a gene; V was cut back by 4 bases and J by 6 bases. CDR3 protein: CASSSSSGSSEQYF. In nucleotides, the CDR3 is TGTGCCAGCAGTTCGTCTAGCGGGAGTTCCGAGCAGTACTTC.

This chain connects TRBV7-9 to TRBJ2-7; perhaps D is TRBD1 or TRBD2 (5 bases each). The germline V gene has CDR1 SEHNR and CDR2 FQNEAQ (reference sequence). The CDR3 contains 15 residues. Trimming took 6 bases from V and 0 from J, leaving 15 bases between them. CDR3 region: CASSSSGGASYEQYF. Here the CDR3 DNA reads TGTGCCAGCAGTTCATCTGGGGGTGCCTCCTACGAGCAGTACTTC.

The chain employs TRBV7-9 and TRBJ1-4; the match to TRBD1 covers 8 bases. The CDR3 loop spans 15 amino acids. V was pared by 5 bases and J by 3 bases, with 5 bases of the junction left unmatched. Germline V gives CDR1 SEHNR, CDR2 FQNEAQ (reference sequence). The DNA for the CDR3 is TGTGCCAGCAGCCCGCCGGGACAGGCTAATGAAAAACTGTTTTTT. Its translation is CASSPPGQANEKLFF. Full variable domain (outside the CDR3, taken from reference TRBV7-9 and TRBJ1-4): DTGVSQNPRHKITKRGQNVTFRCDPISEHNRLYWYRQTLGQGPEFLTYFQNEAQLEKSRLLSDRFSAERPKGSFSTLEIQRTEQGDSAMYLCASSPPGQANEKLFFGSGTQLSVL.

The genes are TRBV13 and TRBJ2-2; 10 nucleotides match TRBD1. Trimming at V came to 3 bases and at J to 6 bases, leaving 4 bases not matched to a gene. Germline CDR1 PRHDT, CDR2 FYEKMQ (reference sequence). The CDR3 extends over 15 amino acids. CDR3 residues: CASSFDRGRSGELFF. Here the CDR3 DNA reads TGTGCCAGCAGCTTTGACAGGGGGCGTTCCGGGGAGCTGTTTTTT.

V gene TRBV9 combines with J gene TRBJ2-7, with TRBD2 matching over 10 bases. V lost 5 bases and J lost 1; bases outside the gene matches: 9. The germline gives CDR1 SGDLS, CDR2 YYNGEE. CDR3 length: 16 residues. CDR3 DNA sequence: TGTGCCAGCAGTGGAAGCGGGGGGGTGTCTTCCTACGAGCAGTACTTC. Protein sequence: CASSGSGGVSSYEQYF.

CDR3 in amino acids: CASSAFSGSPGYTF. The CDR3, as DNA: TGTGCCAGCAGCGCGTTCTCCGGGTCGCCTGGCTACACCTTC. The chain combines TRBV7-9 with TRBJ1-2; no reliable D call. This CDR3 region has 14 residues. The V gene's germline CDR1 is SEHNR and CDR2 FQNEAQ (reference sequence). Between the trimmed V and J ends, which lost 5 bases and 7 bases, there was a span of 17 bases.

The V gene is TRBV27, the J gene TRBJ1-1, with 10 bases identical to TRBD1. The CDR3 covers 14 residues. Trimming cost V 2 bases and J 4 bases; bases outside gene matches: 1. Germline CDR1 is MNHEY and CDR2 is SMNVEV (reference sequence). CDR3 amino acids: CASSLDRGLTEAFF. CDR3 in DNA: TGTGCCAGCAGTTTAGACAGGGGGCTCACTGAAGCTTTCTTT.

The chain carries TRBV7-3 and TRBJ2-5; TRBD1 aligns across 7 bases. The ends lost 1 base at V and 2 bases at J; junction bases unmatched: 4. Germline V gene data show CDR1 as SGHTA and CDR2 as FQGTGA. The CDR3 sequence is 15 residues long. The CDR3 bases are TGTGCCAGCAGCTTAATACTGGGACAGCAAGAGACCCAGTACTTC. Its translation: CASSLILGQQETQYF.

The J gene is TRBJ1-1, the V gene TRBV5-1, with D perhaps matching TRBD1 (5 bases). Germline V gene lookup returns CDR1 SGHRS and CDR2 YFSETQ. Trimming removed 4 bases at V and 3 bases at J, with 13 bases between. The CDR3 contains 14 residues. In DNA form, the CDR3 reads TGCGCCAGCAGCCCCCTGGCAGGGTACACTGAAGCTTTCTTT. Translating gives CASSPLAGYTEAFF.

The chain has TRBV7-6 and TRBJ2-1; D gene uncertain. CDR1 is SGHVS and CDR2 is FNYEAQ in the germline V gene. Trimming took 2 bases from V and 5 from J, leaving 19 bases between them. The CDR3 has 17 amino acids. This CDR3 is CASSLLYGTTLDNEQFF. Written as DNA, the CDR3 is TGTGCCAGCAGCTTACTGTACGGAACGACGTTGGACAATGAGCAGTTCTTC.

This chain uses TRBV9 with TRBJ2-5; no firm D call. In germline, CDR1 is SGDLS, CDR2 YYNGEE. CDR3 size: 15 residues. The V and J ends lost 4 bases and 1 base respectively, with 14 bases between them. CDR3 amino acids: CASSLAVSTQETQYF. The CDR3 coding sequence is TGTGCCAGCAGCCTGGCTGTGTCGACCCAAGAGACCCAGTACTTC.

The gene calls are TRBV6-5 and TRBJ2-2; D perhaps matches TRBD2 (5 bases). The CDR3 is made up of 15 amino acids. CDR1 and CDR2 (germline): MNHEY, SVGAGI. V lost 1 base and J lost 5, with 11 bases in between. In nucleotides, the CDR3 is TGTGCCAGCAGTTACTGGACCATAGCGACCGGGGAGCTGTTTTTT. This encodes CASSYWTIATGELFF.

This clone ranks as medium-sized (0.01 to 0.1%). The gene calls are TRBV30 and TRBJ2-2, with a possible D match to TRBD2 (6 bases). The CDR3 is 15 amino acids. Trimming removed 5 bases from V and 4 bases from J, with 17 bases in between. The germline V gene encodes CDR1 GTSNPN and CDR2 SVGIG (reference sequence). DNA of the CDR3: TGTGCCTGGCAAAGGGAGGCCTCGAGCACCGGGGAGCTGTTTTTT. Its protein is CAWQREASSTGELFF.

The chain joins TRBV27 to TRBJ2-7; the D is unclear. This CDR3 has 13 amino acids. Trimming cost V 3 bases and J 0 bases, with 6 bases left between them. The V gene's germline CDR1 is MNHEY and CDR2 SMNVEV (reference sequence). CDR3 nucleotide sequence: TGTGCCAGCAGTTTTCACAGCTCCTACGAGCAGTACTTC. Translation gives CASSFHSSYEQYF.

The genes are TRBV27 and TRBJ1-6; 9 positions match TRBD1. Per the germline V gene, CDR1 is MNHEY and CDR2 is SMNVEV (reference sequence). Germline trimming cut 3 bases from V and 8 bases from J; bases unmatched to any gene: 2. The CDR3 contains 14 residues. The CDR3 sequence: CASSLGQGYSPLHF. The CDR3 bases are TGTGCCAGCAGTTTGGGACAGGGATATTCACCCCTCCACTTT.

The rearrangement links TRBV7-2 to TRBJ2-2; TRBD2 matches 7 bases. Germline CDR1 is SGHTA and CDR2 is FQGNSA. This CDR3 is built from 16 residues. Trimming took 2 bases from V and 5 from J; bases not matched to a gene: 8. The CDR3 spells CASSLLASGTTGELFF. For the CDR3, the DNA is TGTGCCAGCAGCTTATTAGCTAGCGGTACGACCGGGGAGCTGTTTTTT.

This chain links TRBV5-5 with TRBJ2-7; tentatively, D is TRBD1 (6 bases). Trimming shortened V by 4 bases and J by 0 bases, and 20 bases separated the two germline ends. CDR1 SGHKS and CDR2 YYEKEE come from the germline V gene (reference sequence). CDR3 length equals 17 residues. CDR3 amino acids: CASSPQVGTGRSYEQYF. CDR3 bases: TGTGCCAGCAGCCCCCAAGTGGGTACAGGGCGCTCCTACGAGCAGTACTTC.

This rearrangement joins TRBV6-6 to TRBJ2-2, with D unclear. CDR3 length: 15 residues. V dropped 6 bases and J dropped 6 bases, with 17 bases sitting between them. Germline V lookup: CDR1 MNHNY, CDR2 SVGAGI (reference sequence). For the CDR3, the DNA is TGTGCCAGCAGCCTTGGCCGGAGTGGGTCCGGGGAGCTGTTTTTT. Residues: CASSLGRSGSGELFF.

The chain recombines TRBV6-1 with TRBJ2-7, with 11 bases aligning to TRBD1. V lost 4 bases and J lost 3; bases outside the gene matches: 5. Germline-derived CDR1 and CDR2 are MNHNS and SASEGT. The CDR3 is 15 residues long. DNA of the CDR3: TGTGCCAGCAGTGCCGGGACAGGGGGAAGCTACGAGCAGTACTTC. Translated: CASSAGTGGSYEQYF.

The chain couples TRBV6-5 to TRBJ1-2; D gene unclear. CDR3 length: 12 amino acids. Per the germline V gene, CDR1 is MNHEY and CDR2 is SVGAGI. Trimming stripped 0 bases from V and 4 bases from J, with 3 bases between. Here the CDR3 DNA reads TGTGCCAGCAGTTACTCTGGCTATGGCTACACCTTC. It encodes CASSYSGYGYTF.

This clone came up once. V usage is TRBV28 and J usage is TRBJ1-2; a weak D match, TRBD1 (6 bases). The CDR3 spans 15 residues. Germline-derived CDR1 and CDR2 are MDHEN and SYDVKM. Trimming took 2 bases from V and 7 from J, leaving 17 bases between them. In DNA form, the CDR3 reads TGTGCCAGCAGTTTAGTACGGGACATATACCCTGGCTACACCTTC. As protein: CASSLVRDIYPGYTF.

This chain links TRBV29-1 with TRBJ1-1, with 8 bases lining up with TRBD1. Germline values: CDR1 SQVTM, CDR2 ANQGSEA. This CDR3 is 13 amino acids long. J was trimmed by 6 bases and V by 5 bases; bases with no gene match: 8. CDR3 residues: CSVRAQGASEAFF. In DNA, the CDR3 is TGCAGCGTTAGGGCCCAGGGGGCATCTGAAGCTTTCTTT.

The chain carries TRBV30 and TRBJ1-2; TRBD1 might be the D (6 bases). CDR3 length: 14 residues. The V end lost 3 bases, the J end lost 4 bases, and 15 bases lay between the germline ends. CDR1 is GTSNPN and CDR2 is SVGIG in the germline V gene (reference sequence). The CDR3 is CAWSDRQASYGYTF. The CDR3 DNA is TGTGCCTGGAGCGATCGACAGGCTTCCTATGGCTACACCTTC.